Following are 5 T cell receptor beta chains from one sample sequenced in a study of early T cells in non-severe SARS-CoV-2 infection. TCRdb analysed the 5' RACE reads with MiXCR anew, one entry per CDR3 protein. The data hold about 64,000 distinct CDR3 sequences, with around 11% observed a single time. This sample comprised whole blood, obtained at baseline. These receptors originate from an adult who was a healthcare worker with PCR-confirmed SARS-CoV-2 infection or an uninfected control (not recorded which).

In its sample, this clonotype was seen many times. CDR3 bases: TGTGCCAGCAGCCAAGAAACTAGCGGGGGGGCAGGCGATACGCAGTATTTT. Translated: CASSQETSGGAGDTQYF. The chain uses TRBV4-2 and TRBJ2-3; 13 positions match TRBD2. Trimming took 0 bases from V and 6 from J; bases not matched to a gene: 6. CDR1 is LGHNA and CDR2 is YNFKEQ in the germline V gene. CDR3 length: 17 residues.

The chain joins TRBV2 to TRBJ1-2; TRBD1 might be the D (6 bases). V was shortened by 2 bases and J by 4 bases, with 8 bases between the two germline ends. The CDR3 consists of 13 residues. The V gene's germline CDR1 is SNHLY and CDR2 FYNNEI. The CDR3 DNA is TGTGCCAGCAGTGAACCGGGGGCCTATGGCTACACCTTC. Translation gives CASSEPGAYGYTF.

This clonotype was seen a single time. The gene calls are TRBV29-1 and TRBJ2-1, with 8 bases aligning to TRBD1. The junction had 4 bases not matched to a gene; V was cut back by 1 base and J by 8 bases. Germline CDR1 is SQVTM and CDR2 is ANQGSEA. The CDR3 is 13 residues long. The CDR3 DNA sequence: TGCAGCGTTGAAGGACAGGGGACTTATGAGCAGTTCTTC. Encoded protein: CSVEGQGTYEQFF.

CDR3 bases: TGTGCCAGTAGTATGACAGGGGACGGCTACGAGCAGTACTTC. Residues: CASSMTGDGYEQYF. This chain uses TRBV19 with TRBJ2-7; 8 nucleotides align to TRBD1. Unmatched junction bases numbered 4, after V lost 3 bases and J lost 3 bases. Germline CDR1 reads LNHDA; CDR2 reads SQIVND (reference sequence). The CDR3 is made up of 14 amino acids.

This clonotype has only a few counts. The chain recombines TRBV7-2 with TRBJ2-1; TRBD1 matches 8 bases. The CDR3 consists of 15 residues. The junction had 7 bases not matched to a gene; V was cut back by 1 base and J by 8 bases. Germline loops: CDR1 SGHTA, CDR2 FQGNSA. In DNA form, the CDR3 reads TGTGCCAGCAGCTTAGGGACAGGGAGGATGGATGAGCAGTTCTTC. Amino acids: CASSLGTGRMDEQFF.